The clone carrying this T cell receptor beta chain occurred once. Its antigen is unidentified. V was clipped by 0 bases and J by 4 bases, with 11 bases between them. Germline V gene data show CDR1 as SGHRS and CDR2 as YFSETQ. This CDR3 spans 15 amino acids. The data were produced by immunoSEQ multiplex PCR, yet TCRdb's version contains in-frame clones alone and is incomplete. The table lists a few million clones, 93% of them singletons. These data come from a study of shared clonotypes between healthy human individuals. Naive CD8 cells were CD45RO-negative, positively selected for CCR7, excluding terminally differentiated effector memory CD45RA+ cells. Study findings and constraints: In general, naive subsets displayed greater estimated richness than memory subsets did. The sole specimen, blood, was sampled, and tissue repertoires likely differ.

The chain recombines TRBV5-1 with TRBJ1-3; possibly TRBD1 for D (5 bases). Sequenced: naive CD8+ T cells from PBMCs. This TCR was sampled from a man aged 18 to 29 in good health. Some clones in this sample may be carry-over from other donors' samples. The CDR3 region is CASSLEKGSGNTIYF. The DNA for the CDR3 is TGCGCCAGCAGCTTGGAAAAGGGGAGCGGAAACACCATATATTTT.